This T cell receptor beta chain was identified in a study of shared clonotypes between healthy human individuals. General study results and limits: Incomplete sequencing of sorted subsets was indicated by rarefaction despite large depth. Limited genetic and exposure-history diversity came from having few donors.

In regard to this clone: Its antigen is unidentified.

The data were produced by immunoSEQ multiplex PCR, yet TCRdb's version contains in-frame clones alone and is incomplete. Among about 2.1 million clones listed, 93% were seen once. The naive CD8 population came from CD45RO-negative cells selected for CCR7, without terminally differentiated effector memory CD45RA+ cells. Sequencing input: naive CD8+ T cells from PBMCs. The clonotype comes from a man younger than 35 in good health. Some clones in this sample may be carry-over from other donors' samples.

The CDR3 DNA reads as TGTGCCAGCAGCTTAGTAGGCGTGTATGTGACAGATACGCAGTATTTT. Amino acid sequence: CASSLVGVYVTDTQYF. The rearrangement uses TRBV7-9 and TRBJ2-3; D gene uncertain. CDR1 and CDR2 (germline): SEHNR, FQNEAQ (reference sequence). Trimming left V 1 base short and J 3 bases short, with 14 bases between. The CDR3 contains 16 residues.